This T cell receptor beta chain was recovered during a study of T cell changes during pregnancy in multiple sclerosis. In its sample, this clone was seen a few times. Germline V gene lookup returns CDR1 KGHSY and CDR2 FQNENV. The CDR3 is 14 amino acids. V lost 4 bases, J lost 5 bases, and 7 bases stayed unmatched. The method was immunoSEQ multiplex PCR; TCRdb's version includes in-frame clones alone and lacks a portion of them. The data hold around 45,000 clones, with roughly nine tenths observed a single time. The receptor comes from a female donor with multiple sclerosis, enrolled in a pregnancy study. The specimen was CD8+ T cells from peripheral blood mononuclear cells, collected in the second trimester of pregnancy. The chain recombines TRBV16 with TRBJ1-2, with 7 bases aligning to TRBD1. Written as DNA, the CDR3 is TGTGCCAGCAGCCTCTGGGACAGTCAGTATGGCTACACCTTC. Translating it yields CASSLWDSQYGYTF.